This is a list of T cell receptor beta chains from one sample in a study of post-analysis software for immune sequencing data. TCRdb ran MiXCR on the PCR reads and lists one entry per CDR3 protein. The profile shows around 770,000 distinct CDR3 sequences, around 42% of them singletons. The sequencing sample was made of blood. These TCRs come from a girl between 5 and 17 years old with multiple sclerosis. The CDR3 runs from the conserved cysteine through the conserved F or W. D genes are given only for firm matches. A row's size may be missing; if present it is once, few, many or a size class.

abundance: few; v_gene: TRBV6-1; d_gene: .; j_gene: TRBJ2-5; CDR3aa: CASSERTGPSGGETQYF; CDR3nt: TGTGCCAGCAGTGAAAGGACTGGACCCTCTGGGGGAGAGACCCAGTACTTC
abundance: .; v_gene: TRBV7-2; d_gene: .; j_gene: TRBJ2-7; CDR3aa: CASSSIGGAEAQYF; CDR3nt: TGTGCCAGCAGCTCCATAGGGGGGGCCGAGGCCCAGTACTTC
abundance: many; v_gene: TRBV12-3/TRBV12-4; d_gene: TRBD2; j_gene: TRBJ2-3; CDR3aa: CASSSGTSGRTDTQYF; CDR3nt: TGTGCCAGCAGTTCCGGGACTAGCGGGAGAACAGATACGCAGTATTTT
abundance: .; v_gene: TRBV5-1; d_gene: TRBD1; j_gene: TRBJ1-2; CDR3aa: CASSLEPQGGYGYTF; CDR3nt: TGCGCCAGCAGCTTGGAGCCTCAGGGGGGCTATGGCTACACCTTC
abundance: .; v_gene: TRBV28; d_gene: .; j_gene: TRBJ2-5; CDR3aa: CASSLGAKTQYF; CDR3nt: TGTGCCAGCAGTTTAGGGGCTAAGACCCAGTACTTC
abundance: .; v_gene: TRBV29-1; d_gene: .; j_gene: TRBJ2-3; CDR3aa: CTYGGVNTDTQYF; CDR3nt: TGCACTTACGGAGGAGTAAACACAGATACGCAGTATTTT
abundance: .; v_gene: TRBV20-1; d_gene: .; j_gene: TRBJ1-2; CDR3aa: CSAAPQGFNYGYTF; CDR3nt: TGCAGTGCTGCCCCCCAGGGTTTTAACTATGGCTACACCTTC
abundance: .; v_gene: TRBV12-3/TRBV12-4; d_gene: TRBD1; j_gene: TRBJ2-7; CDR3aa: CASSFWDSSYEQYF; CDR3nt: TGTGCCAGCAGTTTTTGGGACAGCTCCTACGAGCAGTACTTC
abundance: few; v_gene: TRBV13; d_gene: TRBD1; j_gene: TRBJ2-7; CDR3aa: CASSLGQNIDEQYF; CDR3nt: TGTGCCAGCAGCCTGGGACAGAATATTGACGAGCAGTACTTC
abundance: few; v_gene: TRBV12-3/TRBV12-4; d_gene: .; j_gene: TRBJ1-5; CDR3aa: CASVRGESNQPQHF; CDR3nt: TGTGCCTCAGTCAGGGGAGAAAGCAATCAGCCCCAGCATTTT
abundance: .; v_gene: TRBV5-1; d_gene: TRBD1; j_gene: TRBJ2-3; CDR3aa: CASFRGLGTDTQYF; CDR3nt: TGCGCCAGCTTCAGGGGGCTGGGTACAGATACGCAGTATTTT
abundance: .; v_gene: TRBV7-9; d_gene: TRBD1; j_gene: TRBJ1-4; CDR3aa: CASSFNRGNEKLFF; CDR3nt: TGTGCCAGCAGCTTCAACAGGGGGAATGAAAAACTGTTTTTT
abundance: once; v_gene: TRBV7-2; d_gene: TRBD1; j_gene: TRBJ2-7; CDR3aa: CASSKPGQGAVEQYF; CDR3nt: TGTGCCAGCAGCAAACCGGGACAGGGGGCTGTCGAACAGTACTTC
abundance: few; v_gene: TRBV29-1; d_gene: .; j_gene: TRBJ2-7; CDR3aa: CSVGETFTYEQYF; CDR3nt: TGCAGCGTTGGAGAGACCTTTACCTACGAGCAGTACTTC
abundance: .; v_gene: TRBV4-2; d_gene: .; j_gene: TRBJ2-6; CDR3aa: CASSQASTTGANVLTF; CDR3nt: TGTGCCAGCAGCCAAGCATCGACCACTGGGGCCAACGTCCTGACTTTC
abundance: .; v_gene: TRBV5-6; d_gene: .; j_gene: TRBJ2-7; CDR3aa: CASSLAPQGRLREQYF; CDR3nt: TGTGCCAGCAGCTTAGCCCCCCAGGGAAGACTGAGGGAGCAGTACTTC
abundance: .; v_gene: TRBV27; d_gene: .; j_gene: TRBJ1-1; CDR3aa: CASSFGRRYVAFF; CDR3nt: TGTGCCAGCAGCTTCGGGAGGCGATATGTCGCTTTCTTT
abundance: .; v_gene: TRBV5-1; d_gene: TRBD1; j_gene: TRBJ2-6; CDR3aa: CASSLQGTSSGANVLTF; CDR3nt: TGCGCCAGCAGCCTACAGGGGACGAGCTCTGGGGCCAACGTCCTGACTTTC
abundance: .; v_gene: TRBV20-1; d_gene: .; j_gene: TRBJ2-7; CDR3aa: CSARDTADYEQYF; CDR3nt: TGCAGTGCTAGAGATACGGCTGATTACGAGCAGTACTTC
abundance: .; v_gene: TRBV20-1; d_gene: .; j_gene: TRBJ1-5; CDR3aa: CSARVDFSNQPQHF; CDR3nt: TGCAGTGCTAGAGTAGATTTTAGCAATCAGCCCCAGCATTTT
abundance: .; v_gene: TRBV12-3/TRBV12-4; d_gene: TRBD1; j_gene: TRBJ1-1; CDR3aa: CASSLHTGTGTEAFF; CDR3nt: TGTGCCAGCAGTTTACATACCGGGACAGGCACTGAAGCTTTCTTT
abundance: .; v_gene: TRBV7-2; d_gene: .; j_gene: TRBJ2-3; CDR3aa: CASSLAAWGRDTQYF; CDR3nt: TGTGCCAGCAGCTTAGCGGCTTGGGGAAGGGATACGCAGTATTTT